This TCR beta chain emerged from a study of T cells in Graves' hyperthyroidism and ophthalmopathy. The CDR3 contains 13 residues. The V gene end was trimmed by 5 bases and the J gene end by 4 bases; junction bases not matched to a gene: 2. Template material for amplifying TCR beta CDR3 regions consisted of RNA transcripts. The primer set for the first-round RT-PCR of the TCR CDR3 was HTBI. One entry per CDR3 protein results from TCRdb running MiXCR on the multiplex PCR reads. The data show 600,000 to 750,000 distinct CDR3 sequences, with around 16% seen just once and around 15% held by the top ten. Concerning this clonotype: This may stem from a read error, because a much larger clone lies one nucleotide away.

Input material: blood. The receptor comes from a man in his forties or fifties with Graves' hyperthyroidism. V gene TRBV12-3 or TRBV12-4 combines with J gene TRBJ1-2; 9 positions agree with TRBD1. The DNA for the CDR3 is TGTGCCAGCAGTACGACAGGGGGCTATGGCTACACCTTC. It codes for CASSTTGGYGYTF.